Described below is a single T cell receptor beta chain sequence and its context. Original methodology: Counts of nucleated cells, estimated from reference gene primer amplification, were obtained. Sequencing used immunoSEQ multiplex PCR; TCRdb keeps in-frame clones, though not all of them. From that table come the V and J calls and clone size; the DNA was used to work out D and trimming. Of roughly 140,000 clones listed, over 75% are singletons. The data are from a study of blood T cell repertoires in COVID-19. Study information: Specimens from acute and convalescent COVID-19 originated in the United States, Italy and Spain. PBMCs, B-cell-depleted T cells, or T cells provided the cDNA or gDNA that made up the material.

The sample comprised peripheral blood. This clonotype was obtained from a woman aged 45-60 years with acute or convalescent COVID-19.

CDR3 amino acids: CASSRTGGQPQHF. CDR3 DNA sequence: TGTGCCAGCAGCAGGACAGGGGGTCAGCCCCAGCATTTT. The gene calls are TRBV7-9 and TRBJ1-5; TRBD1 agrees at 10 bases. CDR1 and CDR2 from the germline V gene are SEHNR and FQNEAQ (reference sequence). This CDR3 spans 13 amino acids. J was trimmed by 6 bases and V by 5 bases; bases with no gene match: 1.